A single sample gave rise to the 25 T cell receptor beta chains below, sequenced in a study of cytomegalovirus exposure and HLA in healthy donors. The study ran its PCR with 60 Vbeta and 13 Jbeta primers. Sequencing was performed with immunoSEQ multiplex PCR; in TCRdb, only in-frame clones are kept and a portion is missing. The top ten clones hold about 3.4% of a sample with some 130,000 clones, 75% of them seen once. The source material was PBMCs. The receptors derive from a man in his thirties or forties in good health and CMV-seronegative.

The chain recombines TRBV30 with TRBJ1-5; a weak D match, TRBD1 (6 bases). The CDR3 is 14 amino acids. V was clipped by 3 bases and J by 5 bases, with 14 bases between them. The germline gives CDR1 GTSNPN, CDR2 SVGIG (reference sequence). The CDR3 protein is CAWSEGQFHQPQHF. CDR3 nucleotides: TGTGCCTGGAGCGAAGGACAGTTTCATCAGCCCCAGCATTTT.

This clone was detected once. The genes are TRBV29-1 and TRBJ2-1, with D unresolved. Germline V lookup: CDR1 SQVTM, CDR2 ANQGSEA. The CDR3 runs to 12 residues. V was pared by 3 bases and J by 5 bases, with 8 bases between. DNA for the CDR3: TGCAGCGTTGAGCCCTCGGACAATGAGCAGTTCTTC. Protein product: CSVEPSDNEQFF.

This clone was observed a few times. The chain employs TRBV19 and TRBJ1-2; D unclear. Germline V gene sequence: CDR1 LNHDA, CDR2 SQIVND (reference sequence). V lost 2 bases to trimming and J lost 4 bases, with 14 bases between them. The CDR3 covers 15 residues. The DNA of the CDR3 is TGTGCCAGTAGTATAAAAAGGTCAGGACTCTATGGCTACACCTTC. Protein sequence: CASSIKRSGLYGYTF.

The chain joins TRBV30 to TRBJ2-7; TRBD1 matches at 9 bases. The germline CDR1 and CDR2 sequences are GTSNPN and SVGIG (reference sequence). V lost 4 bases to trimming and J lost 5 bases; unmatched junction nucleotides: 12. CDR3 length equals 15 residues. The chain's CDR3 is CAWKQPGTGSHEQYF. For the CDR3, the DNA is TGTGCCTGGAAACAACCTGGGACAGGGTCCCACGAGCAGTACTTC.

The rearrangement links TRBV28 to TRBJ1-4, with 9 nucleotides matching TRBD1. Per the germline V gene, CDR1 is MDHEN and CDR2 is SYDVKM. J gave up 5 bases and V 5 bases, and 9 bases lay outside the gene matches. The CDR3 length is 16 residues. CDR3 residues: CASSMIGTGMNEKLFF. In DNA form, the CDR3 reads TGTGCCAGCAGTATGATAGGGACAGGGATGAATGAAAAACTGTTTTTT.

The chain is built from TRBV10-3 and TRBJ2-5; 7 positions match TRBD1. The CDR3 is made up of 11 amino acids. Germline CDR1 ENHRY, CDR2 SYGVKD. Here the CDR3 reads CSTGAQETQYF. The CDR3, as DNA: TGTTCAACAGGGGCTCAAGAGACCCAGTACTTC.

V usage is TRBV7-6 and J usage is TRBJ2-3; D ambiguous. V lost 1 base, J lost 3 bases, and 8 bases lay in between. Germline CDR1 SGHVS, CDR2 FNYEAQ. The CDR3 length is 14 residues. In nucleotides, the CDR3 is TGTGCCAGCAGCTTAGTTCCAGAAACAGATACGCAGTATTTT. Its protein is CASSLVPETDTQYF.

V and J are TRBV25-1 and TRBJ1-1; 7 positions agree with TRBD1. Germline trimming cut 1 base from V and 5 bases from J; bases unmatched to any gene: 7. Germline V lookup: CDR1 MGHDK, CDR2 SYGVNS. This CDR3 contains 15 residues. As DNA, the CDR3 is TGTGCCAGCAGTGAATCGAGACAGGGTAGGACTGAAGCTTTCTTT. Protein sequence: CASSESRQGRTEAFF.

V usage is TRBV5-7 and J usage is TRBJ1-5; D possibly corresponds to TRBD1 (5 bases). TRBV5-7 is an ORF for which the function is uncertain. The V end was cut by 7 bases, the J end by 1 base, with 21 bases between. The CDR3 loop spans 17 amino acids. CDR3 protein: CASGLTALEGSNQPQHF. CDR3 nucleotides: TGTGCCAGCGGACTAACAGCTCTAGAGGGGAGCAATCAGCCCCAGCATTTT.

The chain links TRBV19 to TRBJ2-3; D unresolved. From germline, CDR1 is LNHDA and CDR2 SQIVND (reference sequence). The CDR3 totals 11 residues. V gave up 9 bases and J gave up 4 bases, with 8 bases separating them. The DNA of the CDR3 is TGTGCCAGCGGTATCGCAGATACGCAGTATTTT. As protein: CASGIADTQYF.

Here the CDR3 reads CASMDLAGGHEQYF. DNA for the CDR3: TGTGCCAGCATGGACCTAGCGGGAGGACACGAGCAGTACTTC. V usage is TRBV27 and J usage is TRBJ2-7; 11 bases agree with TRBD2. Germline V gene lookup returns CDR1 MNHEY and CDR2 SMNVEV (reference sequence). The CDR3 contains 14 residues. V shed 7 bases and J 5 bases; nucleotides not matched to a gene: 7.

The chain uses TRBV27 and TRBJ1-6, with D possibly being TRBD1 (6 bases). Trimming removed 2 bases at V and 6 bases at J, with 14 bases between. Per the germline V gene, CDR1 is MNHEY and CDR2 is SMNVEV (reference sequence). CDR3 size: 16 residues. The CDR3 nucleotides read TGTGCCAGCAGTTTAGGGAGGGGGGTCGGTAATTCACCCCTCCACTTT. It specifies CASSLGRGVGNSPLHF.

The chain carries TRBV30 and TRBJ1-1; maybe TRBD1 (5 bases). The CDR3 runs 13 residues. CDR1 and CDR2 (germline): GTSNPN, SVGIG (reference sequence). CDR3 sequence (DNA): TGTGCTTGGGGGGAGGGTATGAACACTGAAGCTTTCTTT. Translating gives CAWGEGMNTEAFF.

The chain uses TRBV10-3 and TRBJ1-5; D gene unclear. V gave up 8 bases and J gave up 3 bases, with 11 bases separating them. This CDR3 has 13 amino acids. Germline V CDR1 and CDR2: ENHRY, SYGVKD. The CDR3 sequence: CAIADTNNQPQHF. CDR3 DNA: TGTGCCATCGCAGACACCAACAATCAGCCCCAGCATTTT.

CDR3 loop: CASSEHLGSGNTIYF. CDR3 bases: TGTGCCAGCAGTGAGCATCTAGGATCTGGAAACACCATATATTTT. This sequence joins TRBV6-1 and TRBJ1-3; no firm D call. The CDR3 has 15 residues. V dropped 3 bases and J dropped 1 base, with 10 bases sitting between them. Per germline, CDR1 MNHNS and CDR2 SASEGT.

This clone showed up just a few times. The CDR3 nucleotides read TGTGCCATCAGATCCGACAGGGTGGGTGAAGCTTTCTTT. Amino acid sequence: CAIRSDRVGEAFF. The chain carries TRBV10-3 and TRBJ1-1; TRBD1 matches 7 bases. V shed 6 bases, J shed 7 bases, and the junction held 8 bases outside the gene matches. The CDR3 is made up of 13 amino acids. Germline-derived CDR1 and CDR2 are ENHRY and SYGVKD.

CDR3: CASRINRGQGQPQHF. CDR3 DNA: TGTGCCAGCAGGATAAACAGGGGGCAGGGTCAGCCCCAGCATTTT. The V gene is TRBV2, the J gene TRBJ1-5; 9 nucleotides match TRBD1. The V gene end was trimmed by 6 bases and the J gene end by 6 bases; junction bases not matched to a gene: 9. Germline values: CDR1 SNHLY, CDR2 FYNNEI. The CDR3 totals 15 residues.

The chain recombines TRBV7-8 with TRBJ1-2; 7 bases fit TRBD1. The J segment lost 8 bases and the V segment lost 4 bases, leaving 10 bases of the junction unmatched. Germline V gives CDR1 SGHVS, CDR2 FQNEAQ. The CDR3 is made up of 14 amino acids. As DNA, the CDR3 is TGTGCCAGCAGCTCAAACAGGGGAGCAGGAGGCTACACCTTC. It translates to CASSSNRGAGGYTF.

This sequence joins TRBV7-9 and TRBJ2-7; 9 nucleotides agree with TRBD1. Trimming at V came to 4 bases and at J to 3 bases, leaving 7 bases not matched to a gene. This CDR3 is 15 amino acids long. Germline V CDR1 and CDR2: SEHNR, FQNEAQ (reference sequence). The DNA for the CDR3 is TGTGCCAGCAGCTCAGGACAGGGGACTATCTACGAGCAGTACTTC. It translates to CASSSGQGTIYEQYF.

This clone has a handful of counts. The rearrangement uses TRBV6-6 and TRBJ1-5, with a possible D match to TRBD1 (6 bases). Germline values: CDR1 MNHNY, CDR2 SVGAGI (reference sequence). With 7 bases removed from V and 0 bases from J, the gap between germline ends came to 16 bases. This CDR3 comprises 16 residues. CDR3 in amino acids: CASTLGGPNSNQPQHF. The CDR3 DNA is TGTGCCAGCACCTTGGGGGGGCCGAATAGCAATCAGCCCCAGCATTTT.

This chain connects TRBV9 to TRBJ2-1, with a weak D call TRBD2 (6 bases). The CDR3 has 16 residues. Germline V gene data show CDR1 as SGDLS and CDR2 as YYNGEE. V was clipped by 5 bases and J by 8 bases, with 23 bases between them. CDR3 sequence (DNA): TGTGCCAGCAGTGTCTCGGGAGATCTTTTTGGTTATGAGCAGTTCTTC. This sequence encodes CASSVSGDLFGYEQFF.

The chain recombines TRBV13 with TRBJ2-4; 8 bases are shared with TRBD1. The V gene end was trimmed by 3 bases and the J gene end by 6 bases; junction bases not matched to a gene: 7. Looked up from germline, CDR1 is PRHDT and CDR2 is FYEKMQ (reference sequence). The CDR3 consists of 15 residues. DNA of the CDR3: TGTGCCAGCAGCTTTGGCCCGGACAGGGCAAACATTCAGTACTTC. It is translated as CASSFGPDRANIQYF.

The CDR3 coding sequence is TGTGCCAGCTCAGACCAGGGTCCTGGAAACACCATATATTTT. It codes for CASSDQGPGNTIYF. V gene TRBV18 combines with J gene TRBJ1-3, with D possibly matching TRBD1 (5 bases). This CDR3 has 14 amino acids. Germline lookup yields CDR1 KGHSH and CDR2 LQKENI. The V end lost 5 bases, the J end lost 2 bases, and 10 bases lay between the germline ends.

There are a few counts of this clone. The chain joins TRBV30 to TRBJ2-7; 7 bases are a match to TRBD1. The V and J ends lost 4 bases and 4 bases, in that order; junction bases with no gene match: 7. CDR1 is GTSNPN and CDR2 is SVGIG in the germline V gene (reference sequence). The CDR3 is 13 residues long. For the CDR3, the DNA is TGTGCCTGGATGAGGCCAGGGGGATACGAGCAGTACTTC. Protein: CAWMRPGGYEQYF.

The chain links TRBV28 to TRBJ2-4; TRBD2 agrees at 8 bases. The CDR3 spans 14 residues. V was clipped by 10 bases and J by 8 bases; unmatched bases: 13. CDR1 is MDHEN, CDR2 SYDVKM, per germline. The CDR3 region has the DNA TGTGCCACCACCCGGGACGGGACTAGGGACATTCAGTACTTC. This sequence encodes CATTRDGTRDIQYF.